Given below is one T cell receptor beta chain in context. The data originate from a study of blood T cell repertoires in COVID-19. Study background: Whether acute or convalescent, the COVID-19 samples came from the United States, Italy and Spain.

Original processing methods: The authors estimated nucleated cell counts from reference gene primer amplification. This table comes from immunoSEQ multiplex PCR, and its TCRdb copy is limited to in-frame clones, with some not included. V and J calls and clone size are those listed in that table; D and trimming were worked out from the DNA. The table lists roughly 64,000 clones, 84% of them singletons. CDR1 and CDR2 (germline): MNHEY, SVGAGI. The CDR3 covers 15 residues. V was clipped by 6 bases and J by 4 bases, with 18 bases between them. The source of this sequence is a woman aged 60 to 75 with acute or convalescent COVID-19. This rearrangement joins TRBV6-5 to TRBJ1-2; maybe TRBD1 (5 bases). The sequencing sample was made of peripheral blood. The chain's CDR3 is CASRIRGLFTYGYTF. As DNA, the CDR3 is TGTGCCAGCAGGATAAGGGGTCTTTTCACCTATGGCTACACCTTC.